A single sample is the source of the 15 T cell receptor beta chains below, sequenced in a study of T cells expressing NK-cell markers. TCRdb reworked the 5' RACE reads into one entry per CDR3 protein, no DNA. The sample's table shows about 390,000 distinct CDR3 sequences. The sample was blood T cells: a sorted CD56 or NKG2C T cell subset, CD4+ or CD8+ T cells, or bulk PBMC T cells (not recorded which). Source of these receptors: a woman between 50 and 59 years old in good health.

V and J are TRBV11-3 and TRBJ2-1; there is no DNA to check the TCRdb D call of TRBD1. The CDR3 is made up of 12 amino acids. Germline V gene lookup returns CDR1 SGHNT and CDR2 YENEEA. CDR3 region: CASSPQSNEQFF.

The CDR3 reads CASSLRKGSSYNEQFF. This chain links TRBV11-2 with TRBJ2-1. CDR1 and CDR2 from the germline V gene are SGHAT and FQNNGV. CDR3 length: 16 residues.

The CDR3: CASSFGSGKLNNEQFF. The rearrangement uses TRBV7-2 and TRBJ2-1; TCRdb's D gene call, TRBD2, goes unchecked for lack of DNA. The CDR3 is 16 amino acids. Germline V gene lookup returns CDR1 SGHTA and CDR2 FQGNSA.

The V and J genes are TRBV4-1 and TRBJ1-4; TCRdb gives TRBD1 as the D gene, but with no DNA this cannot be confirmed. Germline loops: CDR1 MGHRA, CDR2 YSYEKL. This CDR3 is 17 amino acids long. This chain's CDR3 is CASSQGTGGRGFAKLFF.

This chain connects TRBV15 to TRBJ2-2; TCRdb picks TRBD1, but there is no DNA to check that call. CDR3 length: 17 amino acids. CDR1 and CDR2 from the germline V gene are LNHNV and YYDKDF (reference sequence). CDR3: CATSRDRGSGTTGELFF. Variable domain in full (rest from reference TRBV15 and TRBJ2-2): DAMVIQNPRYQVTQFGKPVTLSCSQTLNHNVMYWYQQKSSQAPKLLFHYYDKDFNNEADTPDNFQSRRPNTSFCFLDIRSPGLGDTAMYLCATSRDRGSGTTGELFFGEGSRLTVL.

The chain joins TRBV10-3 to TRBJ2-5; TCRdb picks TRBD1, but there is no DNA to check that call. There are 13 residues in the CDR3. Germline CDR1 and CDR2: ENHRY and SYGVKD. CDR3 sequence reads: CAAQGDREETQYF.

CDR3 loop: CATWGQGSSGANVLTF. The rearrangement links TRBV6-1 to TRBJ2-6; TCRdb's D call, TRBD1, is unchecked because there is no DNA. This CDR3 spans 16 amino acids. Germline V CDR1 and CDR2: MNHNS, SASEGT.

This chain joins TRBV6-2 or TRBV6-3 and TRBJ2-6. This CDR3 has 16 residues. The V gene's germline CDR1 is MNHEY and CDR2 SVGEGT. CDR3 residues: CASSFPRSSGANVLTF.

This chain links TRBV20-1 with TRBJ2-7; TCRdb's assignment of TRBD2 cannot be checked, as there is no DNA. The CDR3 sequence is 15 residues long. The germline V gene encodes CDR1 DFQATT and CDR2 SNEGSKA (reference sequence). This chain's CDR3 is CSARRELAGVLEQYF.

The gene calls are TRBV25-1 and TRBJ1-2; the TCRdb D gene call, TRBD1, has no DNA to confirm it. The CDR3 length is 14 residues. Germline CDR1 reads MGHDK; CDR2 reads SYGVNS. The CDR3 sequence: CASSELGQGYGYTF.

The chain joins TRBV5-4 to TRBJ1-2; TCRdb returns TRBD1, unconfirmable since there is no DNA. The CDR3 has 16 residues. CDR1 is SGHNT, CDR2 YYREEE, per germline (reference sequence). The chain's CDR3 is CASSLVGQGPGYGYTF. Drawing the rest from reference TRBV5-4 and TRBJ1-2, the complete variable domain is ETGVTQSPTHLIKTRGQQVTLRCSSQSGHNTVSWYQQALGQGPQFIFQYYREEENGRGNFPPRFSGLQFPNYSSELNVNALELDDSALYLCASSLVGQGPGYGYTFGSGTRLTVV.

The chain links TRBV14 to TRBJ2-1; without DNA, the TCRdb call of TRBD2 cannot be checked. CDR3 length equals 11 residues. Germline V CDR1 and CDR2: SGHDN, FVKESK. Here the CDR3 reads CASGLVYEQFF.

V usage is TRBV5-1 and J usage is TRBJ2-6; TCRdb outputs TRBD1, but without DNA this stays unchecked. Germline-derived CDR1 and CDR2 are SGHRS and YFSETQ. The CDR3 sequence is 18 residues long. This CDR3 reads CASSSIGGLVSGANVLTF.

The chain carries TRBV5-1 and TRBJ1-2. Per the germline V gene, CDR1 is SGHRS and CDR2 is YFSETQ. The CDR3 is 16 amino acids. The CDR3 loop reads CASSLNRASTNYGYTF.

J is TRBJ1-1 and V is TRBV7-2. Germline V gene sequence: CDR1 SGHTA, CDR2 FQGNSA. The CDR3 runs to 15 residues. CDR3: CASSKDGRGDTEAFF.